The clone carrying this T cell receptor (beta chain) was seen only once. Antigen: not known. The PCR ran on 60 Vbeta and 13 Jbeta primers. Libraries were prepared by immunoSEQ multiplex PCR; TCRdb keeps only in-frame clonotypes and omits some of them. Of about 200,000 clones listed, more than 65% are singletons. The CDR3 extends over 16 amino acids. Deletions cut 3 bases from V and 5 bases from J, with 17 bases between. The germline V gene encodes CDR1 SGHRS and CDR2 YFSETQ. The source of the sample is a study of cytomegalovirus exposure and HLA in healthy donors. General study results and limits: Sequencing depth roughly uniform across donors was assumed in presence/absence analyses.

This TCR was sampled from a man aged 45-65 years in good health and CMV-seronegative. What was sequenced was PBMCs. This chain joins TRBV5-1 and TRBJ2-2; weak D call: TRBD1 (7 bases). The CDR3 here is CASSSEGAGSTGELFF. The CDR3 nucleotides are TGCGCCAGCAGCTCCGAGGGGGCGGGATCGACCGGGGAGCTGTTTTTT.